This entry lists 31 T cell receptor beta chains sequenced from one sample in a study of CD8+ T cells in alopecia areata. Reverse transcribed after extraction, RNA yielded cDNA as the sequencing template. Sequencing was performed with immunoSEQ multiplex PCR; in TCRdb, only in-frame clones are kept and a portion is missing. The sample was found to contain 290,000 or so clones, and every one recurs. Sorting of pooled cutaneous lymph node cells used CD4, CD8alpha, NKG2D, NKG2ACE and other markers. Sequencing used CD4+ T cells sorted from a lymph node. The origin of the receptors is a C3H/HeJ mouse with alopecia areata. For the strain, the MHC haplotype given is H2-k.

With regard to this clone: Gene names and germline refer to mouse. The CDR3 DNA, read in part, is TGCACCTGCAGTGCAGGGGGCTGGGACCAAGAC. This codes for CTCSAGGWDQD. The complete CDR3 protein is CTCSAGGWDQDTQYF. The chain combines TRBV1 with TRBJ2-5; D is perhaps TRBD1 or TRBD2 (5 bases each). The CDR3 end lies 4 residues beyond the end of the read and is filled in from the germline J gene. In germline, CDR1 is NSQYPW, CDR2 LRSPGD (reference sequence). Trimming removed 1 base at V and 1 base at J, with 9 bases between. This CDR3 has 15 residues. Together with reference TRBV1 and TRBJ2-5, the CDR3 gives the full variable domain: VTLLEQNPRWRLVPRGQAVNLRCILKNSQYPWMSWYQQDLQKQLQWLFTLRSPGDKEVKSLPGADYLATRVTDTELRLQVANMSQGRTLYCTCSAGGWDQDTQYFGPGTRLLVL.

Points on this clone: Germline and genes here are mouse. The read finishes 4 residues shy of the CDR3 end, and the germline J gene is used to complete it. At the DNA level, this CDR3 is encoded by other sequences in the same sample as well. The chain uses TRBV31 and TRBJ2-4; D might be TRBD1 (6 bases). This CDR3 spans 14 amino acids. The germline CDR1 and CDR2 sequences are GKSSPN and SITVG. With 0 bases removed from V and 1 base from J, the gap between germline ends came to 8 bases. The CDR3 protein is CAWSLEGGQNTLYF. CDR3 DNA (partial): TGTGCCTGGAGTCTGGAGGGGGGTCAAAAC.

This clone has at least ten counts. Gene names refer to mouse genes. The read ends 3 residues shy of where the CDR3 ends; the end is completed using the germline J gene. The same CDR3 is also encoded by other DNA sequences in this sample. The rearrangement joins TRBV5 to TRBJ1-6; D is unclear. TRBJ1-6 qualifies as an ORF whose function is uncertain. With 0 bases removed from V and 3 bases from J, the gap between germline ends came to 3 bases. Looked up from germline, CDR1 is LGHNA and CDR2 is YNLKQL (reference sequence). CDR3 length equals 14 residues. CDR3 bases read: TGTGCCAGCAGCCAAGACAGCTATAATTCGCCC. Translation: CASSQDSYNSP. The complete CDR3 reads CASSQDSYNSPLYF.

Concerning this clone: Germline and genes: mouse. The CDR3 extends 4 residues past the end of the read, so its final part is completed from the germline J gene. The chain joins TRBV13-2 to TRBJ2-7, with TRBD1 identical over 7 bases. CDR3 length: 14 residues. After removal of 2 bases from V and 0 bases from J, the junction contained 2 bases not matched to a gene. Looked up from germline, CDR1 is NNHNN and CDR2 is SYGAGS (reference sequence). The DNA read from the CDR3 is TGTGCCAGCGGTGACAGGGGGAGCTCCTAT. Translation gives CASGDRGSSY. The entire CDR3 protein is CASGDRGSSYEQYF.

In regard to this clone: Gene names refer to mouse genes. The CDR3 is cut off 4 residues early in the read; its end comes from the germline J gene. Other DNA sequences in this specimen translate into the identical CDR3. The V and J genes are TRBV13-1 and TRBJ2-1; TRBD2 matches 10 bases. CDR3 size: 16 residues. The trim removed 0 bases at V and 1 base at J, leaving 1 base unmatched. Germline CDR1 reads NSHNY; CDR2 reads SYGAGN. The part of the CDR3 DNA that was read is TGTGCCAGCAGTGATGGGGGACTGGGGAACTATGCT. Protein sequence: CASSDGGLGNYA. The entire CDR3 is CASSDGGLGNYAEQFF.

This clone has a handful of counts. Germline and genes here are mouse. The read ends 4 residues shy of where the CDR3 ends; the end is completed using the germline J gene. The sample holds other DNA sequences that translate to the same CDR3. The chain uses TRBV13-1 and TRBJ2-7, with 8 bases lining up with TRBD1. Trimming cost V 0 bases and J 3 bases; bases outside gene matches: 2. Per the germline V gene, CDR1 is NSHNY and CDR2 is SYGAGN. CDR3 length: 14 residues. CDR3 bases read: TGTGCCAGCAGTGATGGGACAGGGTTCTAT. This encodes CASSDGTGFY. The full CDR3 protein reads CASSDGTGFYEQYF.

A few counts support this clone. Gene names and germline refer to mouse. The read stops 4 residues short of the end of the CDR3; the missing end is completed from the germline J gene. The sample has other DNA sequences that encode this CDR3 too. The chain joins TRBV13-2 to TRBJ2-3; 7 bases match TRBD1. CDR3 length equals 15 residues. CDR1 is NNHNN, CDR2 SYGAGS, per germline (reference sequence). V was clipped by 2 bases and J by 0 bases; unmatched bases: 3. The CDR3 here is CASGETGSSAETLYF. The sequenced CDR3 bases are TGTGCCAGCGGTGAGACAGGGTCTAGTGCAGAA.

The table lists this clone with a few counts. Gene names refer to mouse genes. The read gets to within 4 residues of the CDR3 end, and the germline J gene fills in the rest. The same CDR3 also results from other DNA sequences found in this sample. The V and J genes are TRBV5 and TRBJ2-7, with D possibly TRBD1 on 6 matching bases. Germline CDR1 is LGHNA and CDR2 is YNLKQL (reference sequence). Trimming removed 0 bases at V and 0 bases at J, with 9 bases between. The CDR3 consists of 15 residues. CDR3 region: CASSQDRGGSYEQYF. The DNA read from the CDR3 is TGTGCCAGCAGCCAAGATCGAGGGGGCTCCTAT.

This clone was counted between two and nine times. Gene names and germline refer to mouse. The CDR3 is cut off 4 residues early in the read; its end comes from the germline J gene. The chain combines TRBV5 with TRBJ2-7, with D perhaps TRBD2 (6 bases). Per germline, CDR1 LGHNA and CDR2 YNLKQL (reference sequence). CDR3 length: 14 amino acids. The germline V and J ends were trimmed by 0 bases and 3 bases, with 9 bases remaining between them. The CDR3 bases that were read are TGTGCCAGCAGCCAAGAGTGGGGGTTCTAT. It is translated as CASSQEWGFY. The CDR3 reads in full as CASSQEWGFYEQYF.

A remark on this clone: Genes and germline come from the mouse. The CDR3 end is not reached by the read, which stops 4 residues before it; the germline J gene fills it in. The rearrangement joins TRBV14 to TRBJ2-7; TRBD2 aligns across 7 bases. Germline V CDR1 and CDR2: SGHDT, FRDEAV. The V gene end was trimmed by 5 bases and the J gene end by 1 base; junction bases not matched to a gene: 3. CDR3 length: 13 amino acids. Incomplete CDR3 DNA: TGTGCCAGCAGGACGGGACTGTCCTAT. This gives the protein CASRTGLSY. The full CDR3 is CASRTGLSYEQYF.

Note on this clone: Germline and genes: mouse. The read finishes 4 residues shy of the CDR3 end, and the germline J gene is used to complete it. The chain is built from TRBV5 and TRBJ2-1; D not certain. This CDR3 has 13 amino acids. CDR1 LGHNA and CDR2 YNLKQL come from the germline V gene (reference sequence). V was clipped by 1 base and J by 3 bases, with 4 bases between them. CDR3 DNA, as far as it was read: TGTGCCAGCAGCCAAGCCAGCTATGCT. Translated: CASSQASYA. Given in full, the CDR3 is CASSQASYAEQFF.

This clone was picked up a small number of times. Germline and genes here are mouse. The CDR3 here is CASSAGQGAEQFF. The CDR3 bases that were read are TGTGCCAGCAGTGCGGGACAGGGAGCT. V and J are TRBV13-1 and TRBJ2-1; 9 nucleotides match TRBD1. The sequenced fragment ends 4 residues before the CDR3 boundary, so the rest is inferred from the germline J gene. There are 13 residues in the CDR3. Germline CDR1 NSHNY, CDR2 SYGAGN.

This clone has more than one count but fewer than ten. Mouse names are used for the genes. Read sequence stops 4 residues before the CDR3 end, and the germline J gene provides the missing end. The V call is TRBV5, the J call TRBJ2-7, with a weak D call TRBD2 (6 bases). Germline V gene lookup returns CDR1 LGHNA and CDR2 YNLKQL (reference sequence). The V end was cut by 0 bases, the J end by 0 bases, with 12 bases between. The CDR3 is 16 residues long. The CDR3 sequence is CASSQDWGRSSYEQYF. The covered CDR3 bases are TGTGCCAGCAGCCAAGACTGGGGCAGGAGCTCCTAT.

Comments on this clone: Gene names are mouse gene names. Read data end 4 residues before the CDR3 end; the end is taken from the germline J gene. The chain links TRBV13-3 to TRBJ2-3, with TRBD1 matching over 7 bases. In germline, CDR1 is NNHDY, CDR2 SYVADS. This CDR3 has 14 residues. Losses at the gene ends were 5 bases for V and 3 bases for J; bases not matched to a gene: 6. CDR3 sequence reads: CASSPLDRAETLYF. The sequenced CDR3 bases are TGTGCCAGCAGCCCTCTGGACAGGGCAGAA.

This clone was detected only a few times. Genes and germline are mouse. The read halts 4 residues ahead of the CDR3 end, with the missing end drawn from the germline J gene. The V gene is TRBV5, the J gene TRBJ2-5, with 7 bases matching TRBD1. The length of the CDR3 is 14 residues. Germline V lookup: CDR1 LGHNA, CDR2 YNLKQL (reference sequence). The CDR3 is CASSSPGQKDTQYF. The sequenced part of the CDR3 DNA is TGTGCCAGCAGCTCCCCGGGACAGAAAGAC.

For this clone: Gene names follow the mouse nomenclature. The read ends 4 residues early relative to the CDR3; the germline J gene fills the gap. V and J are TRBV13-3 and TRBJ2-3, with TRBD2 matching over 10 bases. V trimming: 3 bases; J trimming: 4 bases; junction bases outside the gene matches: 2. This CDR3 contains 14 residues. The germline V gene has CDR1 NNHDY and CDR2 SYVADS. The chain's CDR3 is CASSGGLGTETLYF. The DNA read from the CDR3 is TGTGCCAGCAGTGGGGGACTGGGGACAGAA.

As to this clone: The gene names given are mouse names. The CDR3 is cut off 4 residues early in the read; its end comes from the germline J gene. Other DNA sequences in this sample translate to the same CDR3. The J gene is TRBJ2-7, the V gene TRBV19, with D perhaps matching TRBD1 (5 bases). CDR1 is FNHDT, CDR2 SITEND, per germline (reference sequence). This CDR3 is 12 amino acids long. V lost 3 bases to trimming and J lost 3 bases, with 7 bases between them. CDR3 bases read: TGTGCCAGCAGTAGACAGAACTAT. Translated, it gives CASSRQNY. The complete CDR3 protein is CASSRQNYEQYF.

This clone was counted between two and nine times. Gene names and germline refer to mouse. The CDR3 region is CASSQWGNTEVFF. CDR3 DNA (partial): TGTGCTAGCAGTCAGTGGGGAAACACA. The chain is built from TRBV21 and TRBJ1-1; no definite D call. The missing CDR3 end, 4 residues past where the read stops, is filled in from the germline J gene. TRBV21 is an ORF; its function is uncertain. The CDR3 sequence is 13 residues long. V gave up 3 bases and J gave up 1 base, with 6 bases separating them.

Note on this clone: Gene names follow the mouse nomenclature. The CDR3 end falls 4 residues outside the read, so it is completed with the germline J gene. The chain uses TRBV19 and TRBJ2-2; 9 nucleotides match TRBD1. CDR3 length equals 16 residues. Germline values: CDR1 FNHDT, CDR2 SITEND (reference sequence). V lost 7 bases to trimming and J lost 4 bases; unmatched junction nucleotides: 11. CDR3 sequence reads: CASRSSPGQGTGQLYF. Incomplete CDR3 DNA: TGTGCCAGCCGCTCCTCTCCGGGACAGGGCACCGGG.

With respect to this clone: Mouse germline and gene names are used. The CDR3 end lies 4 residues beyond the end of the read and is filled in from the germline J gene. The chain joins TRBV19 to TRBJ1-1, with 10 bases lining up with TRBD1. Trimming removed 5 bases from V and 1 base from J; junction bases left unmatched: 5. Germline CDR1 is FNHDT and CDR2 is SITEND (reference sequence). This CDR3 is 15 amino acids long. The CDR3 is CASRAGTGVNTEVFF. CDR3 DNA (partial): TGTGCCAGCAGAGCCGGGACAGGGGTAAACACA.

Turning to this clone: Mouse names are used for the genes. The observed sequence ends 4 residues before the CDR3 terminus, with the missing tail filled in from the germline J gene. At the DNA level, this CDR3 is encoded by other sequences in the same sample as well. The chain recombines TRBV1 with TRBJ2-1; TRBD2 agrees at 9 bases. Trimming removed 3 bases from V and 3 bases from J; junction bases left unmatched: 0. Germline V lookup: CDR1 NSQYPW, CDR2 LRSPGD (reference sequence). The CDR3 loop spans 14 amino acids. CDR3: CTCSAGGAYAEQFF. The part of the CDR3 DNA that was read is TGCACCTGCAGTGCTGGGGGGGCCTATGCT.

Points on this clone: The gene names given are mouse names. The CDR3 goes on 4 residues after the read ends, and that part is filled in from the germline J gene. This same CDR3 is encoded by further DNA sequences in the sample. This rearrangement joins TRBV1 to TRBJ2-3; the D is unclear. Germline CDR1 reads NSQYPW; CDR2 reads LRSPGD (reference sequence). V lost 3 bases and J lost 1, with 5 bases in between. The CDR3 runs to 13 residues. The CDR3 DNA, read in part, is TGCACCTGCAGTGCCGCAGGTGCAGAA. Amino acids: CTCSAAGAE. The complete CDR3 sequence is CTCSAAGAETLYF.

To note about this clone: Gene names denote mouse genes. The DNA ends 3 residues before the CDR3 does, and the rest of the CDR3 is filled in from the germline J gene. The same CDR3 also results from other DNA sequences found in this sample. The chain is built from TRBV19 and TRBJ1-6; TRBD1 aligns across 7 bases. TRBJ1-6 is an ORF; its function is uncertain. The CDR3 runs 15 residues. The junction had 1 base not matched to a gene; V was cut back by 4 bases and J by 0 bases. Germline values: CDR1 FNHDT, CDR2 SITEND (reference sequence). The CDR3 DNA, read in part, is TGTGCCAGCAGTCGACAGGGTTCCTATAATTCGCCC. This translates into CASSRQGSYNSP. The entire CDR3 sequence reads CASSRQGSYNSPLYF.

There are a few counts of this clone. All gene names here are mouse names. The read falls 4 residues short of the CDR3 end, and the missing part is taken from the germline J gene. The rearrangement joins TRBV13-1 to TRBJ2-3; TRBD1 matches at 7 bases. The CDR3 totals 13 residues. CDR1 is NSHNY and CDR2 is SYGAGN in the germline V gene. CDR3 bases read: TGTGCCAGCAGTGGGGGACAGAGAGAA. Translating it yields CASSGGQRE. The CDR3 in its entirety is CASSGGQRETLYF.

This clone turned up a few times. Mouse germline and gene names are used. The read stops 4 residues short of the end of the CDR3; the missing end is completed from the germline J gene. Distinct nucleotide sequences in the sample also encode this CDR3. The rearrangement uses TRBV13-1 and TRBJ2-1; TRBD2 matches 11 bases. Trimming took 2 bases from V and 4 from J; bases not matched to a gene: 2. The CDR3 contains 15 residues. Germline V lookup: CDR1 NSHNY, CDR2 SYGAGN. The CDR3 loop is CASSERTGGYAEQFF. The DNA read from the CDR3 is TGTGCCAGCAGTGAACGGACTGGGGGGTATGCT.

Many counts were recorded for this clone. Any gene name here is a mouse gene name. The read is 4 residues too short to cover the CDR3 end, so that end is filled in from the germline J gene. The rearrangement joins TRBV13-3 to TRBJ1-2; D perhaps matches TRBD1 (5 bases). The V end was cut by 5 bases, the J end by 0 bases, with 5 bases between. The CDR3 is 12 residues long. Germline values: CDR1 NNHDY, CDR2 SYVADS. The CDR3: CASSRANSDYTF. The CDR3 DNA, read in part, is TGTGCCAGCAGCAGGGCAAACTCC.

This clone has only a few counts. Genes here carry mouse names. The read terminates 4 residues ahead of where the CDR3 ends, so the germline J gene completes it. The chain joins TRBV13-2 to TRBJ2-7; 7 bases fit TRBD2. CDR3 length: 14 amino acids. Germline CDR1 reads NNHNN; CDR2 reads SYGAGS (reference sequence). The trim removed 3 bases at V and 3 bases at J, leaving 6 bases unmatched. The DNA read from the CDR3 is TGTGCCAGCGGTGGTGGGGGGTTTCACTAT. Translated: CASGGGGFHY. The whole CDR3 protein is CASGGGGFHYEQYF.

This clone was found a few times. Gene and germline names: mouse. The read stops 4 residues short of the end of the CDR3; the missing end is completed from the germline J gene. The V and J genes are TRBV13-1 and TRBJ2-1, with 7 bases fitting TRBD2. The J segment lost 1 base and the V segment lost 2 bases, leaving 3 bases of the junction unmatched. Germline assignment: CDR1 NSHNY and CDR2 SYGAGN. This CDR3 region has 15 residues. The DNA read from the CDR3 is TGTGCCAGCAGTGAAGTGACTGGGAACTATGCT. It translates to CASSEVTGNYA. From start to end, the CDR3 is CASSEVTGNYAEQFF.

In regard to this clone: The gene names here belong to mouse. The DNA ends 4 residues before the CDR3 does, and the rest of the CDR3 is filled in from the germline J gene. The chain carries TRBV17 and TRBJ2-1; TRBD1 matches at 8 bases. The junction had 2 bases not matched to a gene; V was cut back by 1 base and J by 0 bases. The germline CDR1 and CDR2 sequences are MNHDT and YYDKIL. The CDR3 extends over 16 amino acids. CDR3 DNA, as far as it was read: TGTGCTAGCAGTAGAGTCAGGGGGCTTAACTATGCT. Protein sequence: CASSRVRGLNYA. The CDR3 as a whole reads CASSRVRGLNYAEQFF.

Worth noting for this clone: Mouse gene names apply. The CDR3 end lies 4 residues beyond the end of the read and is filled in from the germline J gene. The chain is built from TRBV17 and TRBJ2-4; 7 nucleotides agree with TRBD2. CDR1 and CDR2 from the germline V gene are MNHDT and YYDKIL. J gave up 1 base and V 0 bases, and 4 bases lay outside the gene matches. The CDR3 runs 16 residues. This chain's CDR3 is CASSRDRGGGQNTLYF. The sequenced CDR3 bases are TGTGCTAGCAGTAGAGATCGGGGGGGTGGTCAAAAC.

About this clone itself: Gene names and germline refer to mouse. Partial CDR3 DNA: TGTGCCAGCAGCCAAGCCCCAGTAAATTCCTATAATTCGCCC. As protein: CASSQAPVNSYNSP. The whole CDR3 is CASSQAPVNSYNSPLYF. The chain carries TRBV5 and TRBJ1-6; D not resolved. The read terminates 3 residues ahead of where the CDR3 ends, so the germline J gene completes it. TRBJ1-6 is an ORF, with its function uncertain. V dropped 1 base and J dropped 0 bases, with 10 bases sitting between them. There are 17 residues in the CDR3. Germline V CDR1 and CDR2: LGHNA, YNLKQL (reference sequence).